One and the same sample provided the 24 T cell receptor beta chains below, sequenced in a study of T-cell memory formation after mild COVID-19. MiXCR was run by TCRdb on the 5' RACE reads, yielding one entry per CDR3 protein. In the table there are some 120,000 distinct CDR3 sequences, approximately 17% of which are singletons. The sequenced sample was PBMCs or a T cell subset sorted from them (not recorded which). These receptors came from a man younger than 30 who had mild COVID-19 (a few samples of this study predate the infection). Cell type and time point are not known.

V and J are TRBV10-1 and TRBJ2-5; D gene unclear. The CDR3 covers 12 residues. V gave up 6 bases and J gave up 3 bases, with 8 bases separating them. Germline lookup yields CDR1 WNHNN and CDR2 SYGVQD (reference sequence). CDR3 amino acids: CASRPTEETQYF. The DNA of the CDR3 is TGCGCCAGCAGGCCGACGGAAGAGACCCAGTACTTC.

This clonotype was seen only a few times. J is TRBJ1-6 and V is TRBV4-1; D gene ambiguous. CDR1 is MGHRA and CDR2 is YSYEKL in the germline V gene. V was cut by 0 bases and J by 7 bases, with 10 bases left in between. The CDR3 spans 15 residues. The CDR3 DNA follows: TGCGCCAGCAGCCAAGAACGCGGGTTCAATTCACCCCTCCACTTT. Translating it yields CASSQERGFNSPLHF.

This chain joins TRBV7-2 and TRBJ2-6; unclear D gene. The V gene's germline CDR1 is SGHTA and CDR2 FQGNSA. CDR3 size: 15 residues. V was trimmed by 5 bases and J by 2 bases, leaving 10 bases between them. CDR3 sequence: CASSPDATGANVLTF. DNA for the CDR3: TGTGCCAGCAGCCCGGACGCAACTGGGGCCAACGTCCTGACTTTC. Variable domain in full (rest from reference TRBV7-2 and TRBJ2-6): GAGVSQSPSNKVTEKGKDVELRCDPISGHTALYWYRQSLGQGLEFLIYFQGNSAPDKSGLPSDRFSAERTGGSVSTLTIQRTQQEDSAVYLCASSPDATGANVLTFGAGSRLTVL.

The V call is TRBV20-1, the J call TRBJ1-5, with 7 bases fitting TRBD1. Germline V gives CDR1 DFQATT, CDR2 SNEGSKA (reference sequence). This CDR3 comprises 15 residues. V shed 6 bases and J 1 base; nucleotides not matched to a gene: 9. The CDR3 nucleotides are TGCAGTGCCAGTACCGGGACAGCCAGCAATCAGCCCCAGCATTTT. Protein sequence: CSASTGTASNQPQHF.

The chain joins TRBV6-5 to TRBJ2-3; TRBD2 aligns across 10 bases. Trimming cost V 5 bases and J 1 base; bases outside gene matches: 3. Germline V gene lookup returns CDR1 MNHEY and CDR2 SVGAGI. The CDR3 has 15 residues. The CDR3 sequence: CASSRTSGRTDTQYF. The CDR3, as DNA: TGTGCCAGCAGTCGGACTAGCGGTCGCACAGATACGCAGTATTTT.

On this clonotype itself: A junction boundary mismatches the germline segment, possibly from a read error. CDR3 protein: CASTQPQHF. CDR3 coding DNA: TGCGCCAGCACTCAGCCCCAGCATTTT. The chain employs TRBV23-1 and TRBJ1-5; no clear D gene. TRBV23-1 is designated an ORF whose function remains uncertain. This CDR3 region has 9 residues.

This clonotype was counted ten times or more. J is TRBJ1-2 and V is TRBV25-1; 8 nucleotides line up with TRBD1. There are 12 residues in the CDR3. V lost 7 bases and J lost 8; bases outside the gene matches: 6. From germline, CDR1 is MGHDK and CDR2 SYGVNS. This CDR3 reads CASMDRADGYTF. The DNA for the CDR3 is TGTGCCAGCATGGACAGGGCGGACGGCTACACCTTC.

The gene calls are TRBV10-3 and TRBJ2-7; 14 positions agree with TRBD2. The V gene's germline CDR1 is ENHRY and CDR2 SYGVKD. The CDR3 covers 14 residues. CDR3: CATLPGTSGGEQYF. The DNA for the CDR3 is TGTGCGACTCTCCCCGGGACTAGCGGGGGCGAGCAGTACTTC.

This chain uses TRBV12-3 or TRBV12-4 with TRBJ1-2; no reliable D call. Trimming left V 5 bases short and J 2 bases short, with 12 bases between. The CDR3 is 14 amino acids. CDR3 region: CASSSRRQNYGYTF. The CDR3 DNA follows: TGTGCCAGCAGTAGCCGCAGGCAAAACTATGGCTACACCTTC.

The CDR3 spells CASSLMSSGYSPLHF. CDR3 DNA sequence: TGTGCCAGCAGCTTGATGTCCAGCGGGTATTCACCCCTCCACTTT. The chain is built from TRBV5-6 and TRBJ1-6; D call uncertain. Germline CDR1 is SGHDT and CDR2 is YYEEEE. V shed 1 base and J shed 8 bases, with 13 bases lying between them. The CDR3 covers 15 residues.

This chain connects TRBV7-2 to TRBJ1-2, with D possibly being TRBD1 (6 bases). Germline V gene lookup returns CDR1 SGHTA and CDR2 FQGNSA. With 1 base removed from V and 1 base from J, the gap between germline ends came to 10 bases. The CDR3 runs to 15 residues. The CDR3 region is CASSLDGQHNYGYTF. CDR3 DNA sequence: TGTGCCAGCAGCTTAGACGGACAGCATAACTATGGCTACACCTTC.

This clonotype came up once. V is TRBV18 and J is TRBJ2-7; D gene uncertain. Germline V gene sequence: CDR1 KGHSH, CDR2 LQKENI. V dropped 2 bases and J dropped 0 bases, with 5 bases sitting between them. This CDR3 is 13 amino acids long. The CDR3 DNA follows: TGTGCCAGCTCACCAGCTCCCTCCTACGAGCAGTACGTC. This sequence encodes CASSPAPSYEQYV.

Details on this clonotype: One end of the junction varies from germline; a read error may be responsible. The chain links TRBV12-3 or TRBV12-4 to TRBJ2-3; 12 positions agree with TRBD2. The CDR3 runs 15 residues. CDR3 protein: CASSLAGGGRDTQYF. CDR3 coding DNA: TGTGCCAGCAGTCTAGCGGGGGGGGGTCGGGATACGCAGTATTTT.

The chain has TRBV24-1 and TRBJ2-5; D not certain. The V gene lost 4 bases and the J gene lost 5 bases, with 4 bases spanning the gap. Per the germline V gene, CDR1 is KGHDR and CDR2 is SFDVKD. This CDR3 contains 11 residues. In DNA form, the CDR3 reads TGTGCCACCAGTGAGACGGAGACCCAGTACTTC. Protein product: CATSETETQYF.

V usage is TRBV20-1 and J usage is TRBJ2-7; 7 nucleotides align to TRBD1. This CDR3 is built from 13 residues. Germline-derived CDR1 and CDR2 are DFQATT and SNEGSKA (reference sequence). Losses at the gene ends were 5 bases for V and 3 bases for J; bases not matched to a gene: 7. In DNA form, the CDR3 reads TGCAGTGCTTCCCATCCAGGGGGCTACGAGCAGTACGTC. Protein: CSASHPGGYEQYV.

This clonotype came up a few times. This rearrangement joins TRBV3-1 to TRBJ2-3; 10 bases line up with TRBD1. The length of the CDR3 is 18 residues. J was trimmed by 3 bases and V by 1 base; bases with no gene match: 10. Germline V gene data show CDR1 as LGHDT and CDR2 as YNNKEL (reference sequence). As DNA, the CDR3 is TGTGCCAGCAGCCAAGGGGTGATGGGGACAGGGGCGACAGATACGCAGTATTTT. As protein: CASSQGVMGTGATDTQYF.

This sequence joins TRBV10-2 and TRBJ2-1; possible D gene TRBD1, 6 bases. The CDR3 is made up of 14 amino acids. Germline CDR1 is WSHSY and CDR2 is SAAADI. With 6 bases removed from V and 5 bases from J, the gap between germline ends came to 14 bases. CDR3 nucleotide sequence: TGCGCCAGCAGGAAAGACAGGTGGGACAATGAGCAGTTCTTC. Residues: CASRKDRWDNEQFF.

V gene TRBV2 combines with J gene TRBJ2-5; D might be TRBD1 (6 bases). In germline, CDR1 is SNHLY, CDR2 FYNNEI. V was clipped by 4 bases and J by 5 bases, with 17 bases between them. CDR3 length: 15 residues. CDR3 sequence: CASSALGQGLETQYF. In DNA, the CDR3 is TGTGCCAGCAGTGCTCTAGGGCAGGGGTTGGAGACCCAGTACTTC.

This clonotype was found a few times. The rearrangement joins TRBV7-9 to TRBJ2-5; no reliable D call. CDR3 size: 12 residues. Germline CDR1 reads SEHNR; CDR2 reads FQNEAQ (reference sequence). V lost 5 bases and J 3 bases, leaving 7 bases between the germline ends. CDR3 sequence: CASSKPEETQYF. As DNA, the CDR3 is TGTGCCAGCAGCAAGCCTGAAGAGACCCAGTACTTC.

This sequence joins TRBV5-6 and TRBJ1-4; 7 bases line up with TRBD1. CDR3 size: 13 residues. The V gene end was trimmed by 7 bases and the J gene end by 8 bases; junction bases not matched to a gene: 8. Looked up from germline, CDR1 is SGHDT and CDR2 is YYEEEE. The CDR3, as DNA: TGTGCCAGCCACAGGGGTTCAGAAGAAAAACTGTTTTTT. Translation: CASHRGSEEKLFF.

This clonotype was counted only a few times. The chain uses TRBV7-9 and TRBJ1-5, with unresolved D. V was clipped by 1 base and J by 3 bases, with 10 bases between them. From germline, CDR1 is SEHNR and CDR2 FQNEAQ (reference sequence). The CDR3 consists of 15 residues. Here the CDR3 DNA reads TGTGCCAGCAGCTTAGGACCGGGGTTCAATCAGCCCCAGCATTTT. This sequence encodes CASSLGPGFNQPQHF.

This clonotype was seen more than once but under ten times. The gene calls are TRBV6-2 or TRBV6-3 and TRBJ1-1; no clear D gene. Germline CDR1 and CDR2: MNHEY and SVGEGT. The CDR3 is 13 residues long. Trimming left V 6 bases short and J 2 bases short, with 10 bases between. CDR3 in DNA: TGTGCCAGCAGCCCCCGGACCAACACTGAAGCTTTCTTT. Protein product: CASSPRTNTEAFF.

The chain carries TRBV7-9 and TRBJ1-2; D ambiguous. Deletions cut 3 bases from V and 2 bases from J, with 13 bases between. Germline V gene data show CDR1 as SEHNR and CDR2 as FQNEAQ (reference sequence). CDR3 length equals 15 residues. This CDR3 reads CASSLEPGGNYGYTF. The CDR3 nucleotides read TGTGCCAGCAGCTTGGAGCCCGGAGGGAACTATGGCTACACCTTC.

This clonotype was seen ten or more times. This CDR3 is CASSLSRQGYAGELFF. The CDR3 DNA is TGTGCCAGCAGTTTATCGAGACAGGGGTACGCCGGGGAGCTGTTTTTT. The rearrangement links TRBV27 to TRBJ2-2; 8 nucleotides match TRBD1. J gave up 6 bases and V 0 bases, and 6 bases lay outside the gene matches. The CDR3 is 16 amino acids. CDR1 MNHEY and CDR2 SMNVEV come from the germline V gene (reference sequence).